The T cell receptor (beta chain) described here comes from a study of blood T cell repertoires in COVID-19. Profiling relied on immunoSEQ multiplex PCR, and the TCRdb table lists in-frame clones only, not all of them. The sample shows approximately 35,000 clones, 80% of them seen only once. The germline V gene encodes CDR1 LNHDA and CDR2 SQIVND (reference sequence). CDR3 length: 13 residues. Unmatched junction bases numbered 5, after V lost 5 bases and J lost 4 bases. The clonotype originates from a man older than 75 with acute or convalescent COVID-19. Material: peripheral blood. The rearrangement uses TRBV19 and TRBJ2-7; the match to TRBD1 covers 7 bases. The CDR3 coding sequence is TGTGCCAGTAGTGCGCGGACAGGATACGAGCAGTACTTC. Its protein product is CASSARTGYEQYF.